The sequence of this T cell receptor (beta chain) was determined in a study of blood T cell repertoires in COVID-19 (TCRdb year 2020). In the study overall: Samples from collaborators originated in the United States, Italy and Spain and spanned both the acute and convalescent phases of COVID-19. The material from the prospective study consisted of cDNA or gDNA derived from T cells, B-cell-depleted T cells, or PBMCs. The dataset comprised deeply sampled blood TCRbeta repertoires from subjects exposed to, actively infected with, or recovered from COVID-19. The repertoires were released in a freely available public database intended as a resource for research on the immune response to SARS-CoV-2. The samples were drawn from two sources: the first 160 participants of the ongoing ImmuneRACE study, and 1,254 subjects contributed by 6 global collaborators. Sample metadata almost always included a de-identified subject ID, COVID-19 status, age in years and sex. Where available, HLA class I and class II types were taken from metadata supplied by the sample provider and were not determined by assay-based typing. Broad study findings and their caveats: How much clinical and demographic metadata was included differed by source and by participant, and the metadata was provided uncurated.

As concerns this clone: Its specific antigen is unknown. No base-level quality is on record; no much larger clone is a single base apart.

TCRbeta CDR3 regions were amplified from genomic DNA by means of the immunoSEQ Assay, a bias-controlled multiplex PCR. In the authors' own workflow: Nucleated cell counts per sample were estimated from amplification of reference gene primers within the assay. To quantify the absolute abundance of each unique TCRbeta CDR3 rearrangement, sequence reads were collapsed and filtered. For each sample, productive Simpson clonality was calculated as the square root of Simpson's diversity index across productive rearrangements. TCRdb's version of the immuneACCESS table is confined to in-frame rearrangements and falls short of the full clone set. An unresolved V gene accounts for under half of the shortfall where checked; the remainder is of unknown origin. V, J and clone size are those of that table, while D and trimming were read from the DNA. This sample comprises roughly 67,000 clones, roughly 92% of them detected only once. In total, the top ten clones hold about 3% of the sample.

Relative to germline, V is missing 2 bases and J is missing 7 bases, with 5 bases of the junction outside any gene match. The CDR3 sequence holds 15 residues, the cysteine and phenylalanine included. Just CDR3 DNA is preserved here, 45 bases in frame from base 1. Taken from the germline V gene, the CDR1 and CDR2 loops are SGHRS and YFSETQ. Whole blood was collected in K2EDTA tubes by collaborating institutions according to the institutions' own protocols. Collaborator samples were shipped for TCRbeta analysis as frozen whole blood, isolated PBMCs, or DNA extracted from either sample type. The V and J segments used are TRBV5-1 and TRBJ1-6, and TRBD1 aligns with 8 junction nucleotides. Input material: peripheral blood. This sequence was found in a man aged 65-85 years with active COVID-19. The nucleotides read TGCGCCAGCAGCTTACAGGGGGATAGGAATTCACCCCTCCACTTT. Translated, it reads CASSLQGDRNSPLHF.